The rows below give T cell receptor beta chains drawn from one sample of a study of T cells in Graves' hyperthyroidism and ophthalmopathy. TCRdb reanalysed the multiplex PCR reads using MiXCR and keeps one entry per CDR3 protein. The sample consists of roughly 720,000 distinct CDR3 sequences, approximately 15% of them appearing once. The sample consisted of blood. These receptors all stem from a man over 45 with Graves' hyperthyroidism. The CDR3 runs from the conserved cysteine through the conserved F or W. A D gene is named only where the DNA matches it firmly. Only some rows state a clone size, as once, few, many or a class for expanded clones.

>-|TRBJ2-2|TRBV18|-|16
TGTGCCAGCTCACTGCCAGGGACACCGAACACCGGGGAGCTGTTTTTT
CASSLPGTPNTGELFF
>-|TRBJ2-3|TRBV27|TRBD2|16
TGTGCCAGCAGTCCCCGACTAGCGGGATTGGCAGATACGCAGTATTTT
CASSPRLAGLADTQYF
>-|TRBJ2-7|TRBV20-1|TRBD1|14
TGCAGTAGCTACTCTGGACAGGGGGTCGACGAGCAGTACTTC
CSSYSGQGVDEQYF
>-|TRBJ2-2|TRBV3-1|-|16
TGTGCCAGCAGCAAAAATATTCCGGGACTCACCGGGGAGCTGTTTTTT
CASSKNIPGLTGELFF
>-|TRBJ1-5|TRBV5-8|-|15
TGTGCCAGCAGCTTGGGGGGTCCTGGCCGCCAGCCCCAGCATTTT
CASSLGGPGRQPQHF
>-|TRBJ1-2|TRBV6-2/TRBV6-3|TRBD1|16
TGTGCCAGCAGCTTAGCGCAGGACAGGGGGCGTCGGGGCTACACCTTC
CASSLAQDRGRRGYTF
>-|TRBJ2-3|TRBV5-1|-|15
TGCGCCAGCAGCTTGGCGGGGAACGCCGCAGATACGCAGTATTTT
CASSLAGNAADTQYF
>few|TRBJ2-7|TRBV27|TRBD1|14
TGTGCCAGCAGTTCCCCGACAGGACAGGGCGAGCAGTACTTC
CASSSPTGQGEQYF
>few|TRBJ2-6|TRBV9|TRBD1|18
TGTGCCAGCAGCGTCCACAGGGGACCCACTTCCGGGGCCAACGTCCTGACTTTC
CASSVHRGPTSGANVLTF
>many|TRBJ2-3|TRBV5-1|-|15
TGCGCCAGCAGCTTCGGGCGGTTACTCACAGATACGCAGTATTTT
CASSFGRLLTDTQYF
>-|TRBJ2-2|TRBV5-1|TRBD1|15
TGCGCCAGCAGCACCGGGACAGCCTACACCGGGGAGCTGTTTTTT
CASSTGTAYTGELFF
>-|TRBJ2-7|TRBV29-1|TRBD2|15
TGCAGCGTTGGACTAGCGGGAGTGTCCCTCTACGAGCAGTACTTC
CSVGLAGVSLYEQYF
>many|TRBJ2-7|TRBV2|-|15
TGTGCCAGCAGTGACGCCTCCTTGGGGGGCTACGAGCAGTACTTC
CASSDASLGGYEQYF
>-|TRBJ2-7|TRBV20-1|-|12
TGCAGTGCTAGAGATCGCCCCTACGAGCAGTACTTC
CSARDRPYEQYF
>many|TRBJ2-1|TRBV2|TRBD2|15
TGTGCCAGCAGTTGGGGCGGGAGCGGCCACAATGAGCAGTTCTTC
CASSWGGSGHNEQFF
>many|TRBJ1-1|TRBV7-9|TRBD1|15
TGTGCCAGCAGCGGACAGGGGCTTGGTAACACTGAAGCTTTCTTT
CASSGQGLGNTEAFF
>few|TRBJ1-4|TRBV5-1|TRBD1|16
TGCGCCAGCAGCTTGTCTTCCTGGACAGGGGGCGAAAAACTGTTTTTT
CASSLSSWTGGEKLFF
>-|TRBJ2-7|TRBV6-2/TRBV6-3|-|15
TGTGCCAGCAGTTACTCGGGGCAGGGTAGTTGGGAGCAGTACTTC
CASSYSGQGSWEQYF
>-|TRBJ2-7|TRBV5-6|TRBD1|15
TGTGCCAGCAGCTCGGAGGGACAGGGGTCCTACGAGCAGTACTTC
CASSSEGQGSYEQYF
>many|TRBJ2-7|TRBV25-1|-|13
TGTGCCAGCAGTGAAGGGGCCCGCTCCAAGCAGTACTTC
CASSEGARSKQYF
>many|TRBJ2-1|TRBV20-1|TRBD2|16
TGCAGTGCTAGAATGCCCCCGGGGAGGGTCTACAATGAGCAGTTCTTC
CSARMPPGRVYNEQFF
>-|TRBJ1-1|TRBV9|TRBD1|17
TGTGCCAGCAGCGTAGCCGACTCATGGACAGGGGGCACTGAAGCTTTCTTT
CASSVADSWTGGTEAFF
>many|TRBJ2-7|TRBV11-2|TRBD2|19
TGTGCCAGCAGCTTAGGAGACCGTCTTCGGGGGGGTCACTCCTACGAGCAGTACTTC
CASSLGDRLRGGHSYEQYF
>-|TRBJ2-3|TRBV4-1|TRBD2|15
TGCGCCAGCAGCCGGATTAGCGGGAGCGCAGATACGCAGTATTTT
CASSRISGSADTQYF
>-|TRBJ2-1|TRBV13|-|13
TGTGCCAGCGAAGGGGGTCTCGACAATGAGCAGTTCTTC
CASEGGLDNEQFF
>-|TRBJ1-4|TRBV28|-|15
TGTGCCAGCAGCCCGGGAGGTCAGGGTAATGAAAAACTGTTTTTT
CASSPGGQGNEKLFF
>-|TRBJ1-2|TRBV28|TRBD1|16
TGTGCCAGCAGTTTCGAGAAGGAAGGGGGCATTCGCGGCTACACCTTC
CASSFEKEGGIRGYTF
>many|TRBJ2-3|TRBV12-5|TRBD1|15
TGTGCTAGTGGTTCGGACAGGGGAAACACAGATACGCAGTATTTT
CASGSDRGNTDTQYF
>-|TRBJ1-1|TRBV27|-|17
TGTGCCAGCAGTTTTACCCCTCTGACAGGAATGAACACTGAAGCTTTCTTT
CASSFTPLTGMNTEAFF
>many|TRBJ1-2|TRBV30|TRBD1|14
TGTGCCTCGACCGGGACAGCAACTTTCTATGGCTACACCTTC
CASTGTATFYGYTF
>few|TRBJ2-7|TRBV7-2|-|13
TGTGCCAGCACCGGGCGGGGTCCCTACGAGCAGTACTTC
CASTGRGPYEQYF
>many|TRBJ2-5|TRBV30|TRBD2|14
TGTGCCTGGGCCTCCGGGGGGAAGGCGGAGACCCAGTACTTC
CAWASGGKAETQYF
>many|TRBJ2-7|TRBV11-2|-|15
TGTGCCAGCAGCCAAGGGGCCATTGACGGGCTCGAGCAGTACTTC
CASSQGAIDGLEQYF
>-|TRBJ2-1|TRBV7-2|TRBD2|15
TGTGCCAGCAGCTACGGGAGGGCCTATGACAATGAGCAGTTCTTC
CASSYGRAYDNEQFF
>many|TRBJ2-5|TRBV10-3|TRBD2|16
TGTGCCATCAGTGCTTTGTGGCGGGAGGGACAAGAGACCCAGTACTTC
CAISALWREGQETQYF
>few|TRBJ1-2|TRBV20-1|-|14
TGCAGTGCTAGAGATCCCCGGGGGACCTATGGCTACACCTTC
CSARDPRGTYGYTF
>-|TRBJ1-3|TRBV3-1|-|17
TGTGCCAGCAGCCTTACTCCGGGCCTTACTAGTGGAAACACCATATATTTT
CASSLTPGLTSGNTIYF
>few|TRBJ2-5|TRBV3-1|TRBD2|16
TGTGCCAGCAGCCAAGATGTGGCGGGGGGTAAAGAGACCCAGTACTTC
CASSQDVAGGKETQYF
>many|TRBJ2-5|TRBV7-8|TRBD2|16
TGTGCCAGCAGCTTACGGGCGGGAGGGATTGGGGAGACCCAGTACTTC
CASSLRAGGIGETQYF
>many|TRBJ2-3|TRBV12-3/TRBV12-4|TRBD1|15
TGTGCCAGCAGTTACGACAGGGACGCGACAGATACGCAGTATTTT
CASSYDRDATDTQYF
>-|TRBJ1-5|TRBV7-2|TRBD1|14
TGTGCCAGCAGCGGCGACAGGGGCGGTCAGCCCCAGCATTTT
CASSGDRGGQPQHF